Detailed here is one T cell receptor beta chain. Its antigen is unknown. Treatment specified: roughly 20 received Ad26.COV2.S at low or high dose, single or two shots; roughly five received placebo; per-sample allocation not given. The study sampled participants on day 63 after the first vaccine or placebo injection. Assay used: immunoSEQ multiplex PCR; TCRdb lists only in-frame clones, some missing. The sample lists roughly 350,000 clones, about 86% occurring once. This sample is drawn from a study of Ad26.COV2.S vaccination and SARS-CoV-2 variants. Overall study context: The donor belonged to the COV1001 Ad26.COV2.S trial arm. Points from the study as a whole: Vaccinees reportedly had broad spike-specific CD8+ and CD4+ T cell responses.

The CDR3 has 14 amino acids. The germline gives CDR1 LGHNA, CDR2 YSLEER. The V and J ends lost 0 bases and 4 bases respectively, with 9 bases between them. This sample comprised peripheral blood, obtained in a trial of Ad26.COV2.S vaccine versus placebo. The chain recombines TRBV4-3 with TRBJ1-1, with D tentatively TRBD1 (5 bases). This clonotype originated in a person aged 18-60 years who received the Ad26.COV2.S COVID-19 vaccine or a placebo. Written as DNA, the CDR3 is TGCGCCAGCAGCCAAGAAACCAGGGTCACTGAAGCTTTCTTT. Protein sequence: CASSQETRVTEAFF.